The rows below give T cell receptor beta chains drawn from one sample of a study of breast tumors, draining lymph nodes, adjacent tissues. TCRdb used MiXCR to reprocess the multiplex PCR reads, holding one entry per CDR3 protein. The sample includes roughly 20,000 distinct CDR3 sequences, roughly 41% of them seen just once. Material for sequencing was breast tumor tissue. The receptors stem from a female donor with breast cancer. Some clones in this sample may be carry-over from other donors' samples. Each CDR3 is given without its conserved first and last residue. Fields, in order: V gene, clone size, CDR3 protein. Expanded clones get a size class; other rows say once, few or many, or leave the size out.

V gene: TRBV7-2
clone size: -
CDR3 protein: ASSPSWDGGPQETQY

V gene: TRBV5-1
clone size: medium-sized
CDR3 protein: ASSLGVAENEKLF

V gene: TRBV30
clone size: many
CDR3 protein: AWSVLWDEQY

V gene: TRBV30
clone size: many
CDR3 protein: AWSPTGTFSYEQY

V gene: TRBV19
clone size: many
CDR3 protein: ASSTSTGGQSYGYT

V gene: TRBV25-1
clone size: -
CDR3 protein: ASSAGNYGYT

V gene: TRBV9
clone size: many
CDR3 protein: ASSVRGIGELF

V gene: TRBV7-2
clone size: many
CDR3 protein: ASSSDYNTGELF

V gene: TRBV11-1
clone size: -
CDR3 protein: ASSLAQDSPLH

V gene: TRBV7-2
clone size: -
CDR3 protein: ASSIDRKTDTQY

V gene: TRBV28
clone size: -
CDR3 protein: ASSLRGGDNEQF

V gene: TRBV12-3/TRBV12-4
clone size: many
CDR3 protein: ASRASGVGETQY

V gene: TRBV12-3/TRBV12-4
clone size: few
CDR3 protein: ASSLGANTEAF

V gene: TRBV29-1
clone size: medium-sized
CDR3 protein: SASLGGGNTIY

V gene: TRBV7-7
clone size: once
CDR3 protein: ASSPTAYNEQF

V gene: TRBV7-2
clone size: -
CDR3 protein: ASSTRQGSQPQH

V gene: TRBV19
clone size: -
CDR3 protein: ASSTLQGTGNTGELF

V gene: TRBV14
clone size: -
CDR3 protein: ASSYPGFYNEQF

V gene: TRBV6-6
clone size: many
CDR3 protein: AIDPHNEQF

V gene: TRBV4-3
clone size: many
CDR3 protein: ASSQVGGSGEQY

V gene: TRBV29-1
clone size: -
CDR3 protein: SVRVNEKLF

V gene: TRBV7-8
clone size: few
CDR3 protein: ASSYRDRPPNYGYT

V gene: TRBV5-1
clone size: medium-sized
CDR3 protein: ASSFEVPGLALTDTQY

V gene: TRBV20-1
clone size: many
CDR3 protein: SASDPQRNTIY

V gene: TRBV18
clone size: few
CDR3 protein: ASSPRLAGGRTDTQY

V gene: TRBV6-5
clone size: -
CDR3 protein: ASSYSLAYAQETQY

V gene: TRBV6-2/TRBV6-3
clone size: many
CDR3 protein: AGRRFGANVLT

V gene: TRBV5-1
clone size: -
CDR3 protein: ASSLAGDYDQY

V gene: TRBV13
clone size: many
CDR3 protein: ASSLGLRGGLNSYEQY

V gene: TRBV15
clone size: -
CDR3 protein: ATSSPLIQGKDYEQY

V gene: TRBV16
clone size: few
CDR3 protein: ASSQLGGSGYT

V gene: TRBV20-1
clone size: -
CDR3 protein: SARGAGRGTYEQY

V gene: TRBV6-2/TRBV6-3
clone size: -
CDR3 protein: ASRPKGGGSPLH

V gene: TRBV20-1
clone size: many
CDR3 protein: SAPIGGVAGGKIQETQY

V gene: TRBV27
clone size: few
CDR3 protein: ASSFGQSRSSYEQY

V gene: TRBV2
clone size: many
CDR3 protein: ASSEPSVGQGSSPLH

V gene: TRBV29-1
clone size: -
CDR3 protein: SVQGLAGSYEQY

V gene: TRBV2
clone size: medium-sized
CDR3 protein: ASSEAGVPQETQY

V gene: TRBV5-6
clone size: many
CDR3 protein: ASSPGLAYNSPLH

V gene: TRBV4-2
clone size: -
CDR3 protein: ASSATALQGDTQY

V gene: TRBV20-1
clone size: many
CDR3 protein: SASGVVAGDRRNEQF

V gene: TRBV30
clone size: -
CDR3 protein: AWSVHSNTEAF

V gene: TRBV5-1
clone size: many
CDR3 protein: ASSFGPETQY

V gene: TRBV5-1
clone size: many
CDR3 protein: ASSLEGQDYGYT

V gene: TRBV19
clone size: many
CDR3 protein: ASSIPGQGANIQY

V gene: TRBV6-1
clone size: -
CDR3 protein: AGKSGMGYQPQH

V gene: TRBV7-9
clone size: many
CDR3 protein: AAAELAGNEQF

V gene: TRBV19
clone size: many
CDR3 protein: ASSTGQGYEQY

V gene: TRBV10-2
clone size: -
CDR3 protein: ASSVSRATDTQY

V gene: TRBV15
clone size: -
CDR3 protein: ATSRRSDDTIY

V gene: TRBV20-1
clone size: medium-sized
CDR3 protein: SALGDRDGVKETQY

V gene: TRBV30
clone size: many
CDR3 protein: AWSVGPGERQPQH

V gene: TRBV20-1
clone size: -
CDR3 protein: SARDLETANEQY

V gene: TRBV19
clone size: -
CDR3 protein: ASSMGAGVQF

V gene: TRBV20-1
clone size: -
CDR3 protein: SARVGTGGSGANVLT

V gene: TRBV29-1
clone size: -
CDR3 protein: SVGGGTSGNTIY

V gene: TRBV7-2
clone size: -
CDR3 protein: ASSLAAGARSPLH